These 20 T cell receptor beta chains share one sample of origin, sequenced in a study of post-analysis software for immune sequencing data. Unique molecular identifiers tagged the TCR beta cDNA libraries. MiXCR, run by TCRdb on the PCR reads, gives a single entry per CDR3 protein. The sample has 150,000 to 200,000 distinct CDR3 sequences; around 28% are singletons. These receptors have no known antigen. Study-wide results and limits: About five TRBV segments (TRBV5-6, TRBV5-1 and TRBV20-1 among them) occurred more frequently in patients than in controls.

Material: blood. The receptor source for this set is a girl aged 10 to 17 with multiple sclerosis.

In its sample, this clonotype was seen many times. This chain links TRBV29-1 with TRBJ2-7, with a weak D call TRBD1 (5 bases). Trimming removed 7 bases from V and 3 bases from J, with 10 bases in between. This CDR3 comprises 11 residues. CDR1 SQVTM and CDR2 ANQGSEA come from the germline V gene. The CDR3 protein is CSAETDYEQYF. Written as DNA, the CDR3 is TGCAGCGCCGAGACAGACTACGAGCAGTACTTC.

On this clonotype itself: A much larger clone lies a single base off, so this may be a read error. The V gene is TRBV5-1, the J gene TRBJ2-1; 8 nucleotides line up with TRBD2. The DNA end is a closer match to TRBJ2-7, so the J assignment may be wrong. CDR3 length equals 14 residues. Germline loops: CDR1 SGHRS, CDR2 YFSETQ. The chain's CDR3 is CASSSAGAYNEQYF. Written as DNA, the CDR3 is TGCGCCAGCAGCTCAGCGGGAGCCTACAATGAGCAGTACTTC.

The gene calls are TRBV20-1 and TRBJ2-7, with 11 bases that match TRBD2. Germline CDR1 and CDR2: DFQATT and SNEGSKA (reference sequence). The J segment lost 2 bases and the V segment lost 3 bases, leaving 3 bases of the junction unmatched. The CDR3 totals 14 residues. CDR3 DNA: TGCAGTGCTAGTAGTAGCGGGAGGGCCTACGAGCAGTACTTC. Encoded protein: CSASSSGRAYEQYF.

This chain links TRBV28 with TRBJ1-1; D not resolved. The CDR3 runs 12 residues. V was trimmed by 8 bases and J by 6 bases, leaving 13 bases between them. Looked up from germline, CDR1 is MDHEN and CDR2 is SYDVKM. This chain's CDR3 is CASLPRTAEAFF. The CDR3 DNA is TGTGCCAGCCTCCCCCGAACGGCTGAAGCTTTCTTT.

This clonotype was counted at least ten times. This chain uses TRBV29-1 with TRBJ1-4; unclear D gene. V gave up 8 bases and J gave up 4 bases, with 8 bases separating them. The germline CDR1 and CDR2 sequences are SQVTM and ANQGSEA. CDR3 length: 11 amino acids. CDR3 in amino acids: CSLTYNEKLFF. For the CDR3, the DNA is TGCAGCCTGACCTATAATGAAAAACTGTTTTTT.

The CDR3 region has the DNA TGCAGTGCCTTGACACCCTCGCGGTCTTATCTGTTTTTT. The encoded protein is CSALTPSRSYLFF. The chain has TRBV20-1 and TRBJ1-4; D call uncertain. The CDR3 has 13 residues. The germline gives CDR1 DFQATT, CDR2 SNEGSKA (reference sequence). Trimming stripped 6 bases from V and 14 bases from J, with 22 bases between.

With respect to this clonotype: A much larger clone differs by one base, so this may be a read error. The chain links TRBV5-1 to TRBJ2-5; TRBD1 agrees at 12 bases. There are 15 residues in the CDR3. J was trimmed by 11 bases and V by 2 bases; bases with no gene match: 10. The V gene's germline CDR1 is SGHRS and CDR2 YFSETQ. CDR3 in amino acids: CASSFYGTGGVGQYF. Here the CDR3 DNA reads TGCGCCAGCAGCTTTTACGGGACAGGGGGCGTCGGGCAGTACTTC.

This clonotype was seen at least ten times. The rearrangement joins TRBV7-6 to TRBJ2-5, with 7 bases fitting TRBD1. Germline values: CDR1 SGHVS, CDR2 FNYEAQ. V was pared by 1 base and J by 5 bases, with 10 bases of the junction left unmatched. The CDR3 extends over 16 amino acids. The CDR3 spells CASSLGRQGESETQYF. The CDR3 DNA sequence: TGTGCCAGCAGCTTAGGGCGACAGGGAGAATCGGAGACCCAGTACTTC.

This clonotype has only a few counts. V is TRBV24-1 and J is TRBJ2-2; D remains unclear. V gave up 5 bases and J gave up 3 bases, with 6 bases separating them. Germline CDR1 and CDR2: KGHDR and SFDVKD. The CDR3 is 13 amino acids. CDR3 residues: CATSGQYTGELFF. DNA for the CDR3: TGTGCCACCAGTGGTCAGTACACCGGGGAGCTGTTTTTT.

This clonotype was observed at least ten times. This chain connects TRBV27 to TRBJ1-2, with D possibly matching TRBD1 (5 bases). The V and J ends lost 0 bases and 4 bases respectively, with 12 bases between them. The CDR3 totals 15 residues. In germline, CDR1 is MNHEY, CDR2 SMNVEV (reference sequence). The CDR3 sequence: CASSLSLGAGYGYTF. CDR3 nucleotides: TGTGCCAGCAGTTTATCCCTAGGGGCGGGCTATGGCTACACCTTC.

This clonotype was seen ten or more times. The genes are TRBV6-4 and TRBJ2-1; TRBD2 matches at 12 bases. V lost 0 bases, J lost 6 bases, and 0 bases stayed unmatched. CDR1 and CDR2 from the germline V gene are MRHNA and SNTAGT. The CDR3 loop spans 15 amino acids. The CDR3 spells CASSDSTSGSNEQFF. The CDR3 DNA follows: TGTGCCAGCAGTGACTCGACTAGCGGGAGCAATGAGCAGTTCTTC.

This chain connects TRBV20-1 to TRBJ1-2, with D possibly matching TRBD1 (5 bases). CDR1 is DFQATT, CDR2 SNEGSKA, per germline (reference sequence). The V and J ends lost 1 base and 5 bases respectively, with 5 bases between them. There are 11 residues in the CDR3. The CDR3 nucleotides read TGCAGTGCTAGAGGGGGGTATGGCTACACCTTC. Its protein product is CSARGGYGYTF.

The sample holds a few counts of this clonotype. The rearrangement uses TRBV7-9 and TRBJ2-1, with 7 bases fitting TRBD1. The J call may be mistaken, given a closer DNA end match to TRBJ2-7. CDR1 is SEHNR, CDR2 FQNEAQ, per germline (reference sequence). This CDR3 is 15 amino acids long. The CDR3 DNA is TGTGCCAGCAGCTTAACGGGACAGAATTACAATGAGCAGTACTTC. It translates to CASSLTGQNYNEQYF.

The chain combines TRBV3-1 with TRBJ2-4, with 7 bases that match TRBD2. Germline loops: CDR1 LGHDT, CDR2 YNNKEL (reference sequence). V gave up 0 bases and J gave up 7 bases; unmatched junction bases: 6. The CDR3 runs to 15 residues. CDR3 sequence reads: CASSQDLVTSNIQYF. CDR3 in DNA: TGTGCCAGCAGCCAAGATCTTGTGACTAGCAACATTCAGTACTTC.

This clonotype was detected only a few times. V usage is TRBV27 and J usage is TRBJ1-4; 7 bases match TRBD1. This CDR3 is built from 24 residues. The germline V gene has CDR1 MNHEY and CDR2 SMNVEV (reference sequence). With 4 bases clipped from V and 0 bases from J, the junction kept 29 bases outside the gene matches. CDR3 bases: TGTGCCAGCAGTTGGGACAGCCGGGCGACGCTCCTCTCGCCACAGAAAACAACTAATGAAAAACTGTTTTTT. Amino acid sequence: CASSWDSRATLLSPQKTTNEKLFF.

In its sample, this clonotype was seen many times. V gene TRBV27 combines with J gene TRBJ1-6; 9 bases agree with TRBD1. The CDR3 is 15 residues long. The J segment lost 8 bases and the V segment lost 6 bases, leaving 8 bases of the junction unmatched. Germline CDR1 reads MNHEY; CDR2 reads SMNVEV (reference sequence). The CDR3, as DNA: TGTGCCAGCAGACCAACAGGGGGCGTACATTCACCCCTCCACTTT. It yields the protein CASRPTGGVHSPLHF.

This clonotype was counted a few times. The chain uses TRBV10-3 and TRBJ2-6; TRBD2 matches at 7 bases. This CDR3 is built from 15 residues. Germline loops: CDR1 ENHRY, CDR2 SYGVKD. The V segment lost 10 bases and the J segment 2 bases; nucleotides outside the gene matches: 8. The CDR3 DNA reads TGTGCCACCATGGGAGGGGCTGCTGGGGCCAACGTCCTGACTTTC. This codes for CATMGGAAGANVLTF.

The V gene is TRBV29-1, the J gene TRBJ2-6; D is undetermined. V shed 2 bases and J shed 2 bases, with 7 bases lying between them. Germline V gene lookup returns CDR1 SQVTM and CDR2 ANQGSEA. The CDR3 is 14 residues long. CDR3 sequence: CSVEKETGANVLTF. CDR3 bases: TGCAGCGTTGAAAAGGAAACTGGGGCCAACGTCCTGACTTTC.

This clonotype was counted between two and nine times. Its ends do not fully match the called genes, so a read error is possible. This CDR3 reads CATSGDLAGTFYEQYF. The CDR3 DNA reads TGTGCCACCAGCGGAGATCTAGCGGGGACCTTCTACGAGCAGTACTTC. V gene TRBV15 combines with J gene TRBJ2-7; 9 nucleotides line up with TRBD2. Germline CDR1 and CDR2: LNHNV and YYDKDF (reference sequence). This CDR3 has 16 amino acids.

The chain is built from TRBV7-6 and TRBJ1-1; no clear D. The CDR3 contains 14 residues. Germline V gene data show CDR1 as SGHVS and CDR2 as FNYEAQ. The V gene lost 4 bases and the J gene lost 5 bases, with 14 bases spanning the gap. CDR3 amino acids: CASSSGGEKTEAFF. CDR3 nucleotide sequence: TGTGCCAGCAGCTCCGGCGGGGAAAAAACTGAAGCTTTCTTT. The full variable domain, with the rest looked up from reference TRBV7-6 and TRBJ1-1, is GAGVSQSPRYKVTKRGQDVALRCDPISGHVSLYWYRQALGQGPEFLTYFNYEAQQDKSGLPNDRFSAERPEGSISTLTIQRTEQRDSAMYRCASSSGGEKTEAFFGQGTRLTVV.